A selection of T cell receptor beta chains follows, all from one sample in a study of blood T cells in healthy people across ages. MiXCR, applied by TCRdb to the 5' RACE reads, yields one record per CDR3 protein. The sample lists around 970,000 distinct CDR3 sequences, roughly half occurring once. Input material: blood. These receptors were obtained from a woman in her fifties or sixties in good health. The CDR3 runs from the conserved cysteine through the conserved F or W. The D gene is left open where the match is weak. Clone size is shown for a subset of rows, as once, few, many or a class of expanded clone.

v_gene	abundance	j_gene	d_gene	CDR3nt	CDR3aa
TRBV2	NA	TRBJ1-2	NA	TGTGCCAGCAGCGAAAGACCGGGTCTCTATGGCTACACCTTC	CASSERPGLYGYTF
TRBV3-1	few	TRBJ2-1	NA	TGTGCCAGCAGCCAAGAGTGGCAGGGGAAGTTCTTC	CASSQEWQGKFF
TRBV27	NA	TRBJ2-5	TRBD2	TGTGCCAGCAGCCCACCCCCAGGGGCTAGCGGGGGAGTCAGGACCCAGTACTTC	CASSPPPGASGGVRTQYF
TRBV10-3	NA	TRBJ1-2	NA	TGTGCCATCAGTGAGAGTCTGACAGTCTATGGCTACACCTTC	CAISESLTVYGYTF
TRBV20-1	NA	TRBJ2-1	TRBD2	TGCAGTGCTAGACGGGGACTAGCGGGAGGATACAATGAGCAGTTCTTC	CSARRGLAGGYNEQFF
TRBV27	few	TRBJ2-3	TRBD2	TGTGCCAGCAGCCGCCCCACTAGCGGGAGCGCAGATACGCAGTATTTT	CASSRPTSGSADTQYF
TRBV28	NA	TRBJ2-3	NA	TGTGCCAGCAGTTATGCTATCACAGATACGCAGTATTTT	CASSYAITDTQYF
TRBV18	NA	TRBJ2-1	TRBD2	TGTGCCAGCTCCCATAACCTAGCGGGAGTATCCAATGAGCAGTTCTTC	CASSHNLAGVSNEQFF
TRBV28	few	TRBJ2-5	TRBD2	TGTGCCAGCAGTTTATCCCCAACTAACGGGAGGGTGCCCAATGAGCAGTACTTC	CASSLSPTNGRVPNEQYF
TRBV7-2	NA	TRBJ1-1	TRBD1	TGTGCCAGCACGCTGACAGGGGCCCCTGAAGCTTTCTTT	CASTLTGAPEAFF
TRBV5-1	NA	TRBJ2-4	TRBD2	TGCGCCAGCCGCCTAGCGGGTTCCAGGGACATTCAGTACTTC	CASRLAGSRDIQYF
TRBV20-1	few	TRBJ1-5	NA	TGCAGCGCACACGAAGACTACGATAGCAATCAGCCCCAGCATTTT	CSAHEDYDSNQPQHF
TRBV29-1	NA	TRBJ2-6	NA	TGCGGTGTTGAACGTGCTGGGGCCAACGTCCTGACTTTC	CGVERAGANVLTF
TRBV28	NA	TRBJ2-2	NA	TGTGCCAGCAGTTTCATGGGTTTGGGGGTCACCGGGGAGCTGTTTTTT	CASSFMGLGVTGELFF
TRBV4-3	NA	TRBJ2-6	NA	TGCGCCAGCAGCCCCCTTCTCGCCAACGTCCTGACTTTC	CASSPLLANVLTF
TRBV4-3	NA	TRBJ2-3	TRBD2	TGCGCCAGCAGCCAAGATCTACTAGCGGGAGGCGCGCAGTATTTT	CASSQDLLAGGAQYF
TRBV12-3/TRBV12-4	NA	TRBJ1-1	TRBD1	TGTGCCAGCAGTTTACAGGGGGCGGTCACTGAAGCTTTCTTT	CASSLQGAVTEAFF
TRBV6-5	NA	TRBJ2-3	NA	TGTGCCAGCAGCTCTACTGGACAGCGGATTGTAGATACGCAGTATTTT	CASSSTGQRIVDTQYF
TRBV4-1	few	TRBJ2-4	NA	TGCGCCAGCAGCCAAGATATGTTAGCCAAAAACATTCAGTACTTC	CASSQDMLAKNIQYF
TRBV7-9	few	TRBJ2-4	NA	TGTGCCAGCAGCTTAGCCGACATTGAGACCAAAAACATTCAGTACTTC	CASSLADIETKNIQYF
TRBV11-2	NA	TRBJ2-7	NA	TGTGCCAGCAGCCAAGGGACTCTGAACGAGCAGTACTTC	CASSQGTLNEQYF
TRBV6-1	NA	TRBJ2-5	TRBD2	TGTGCCAGCAGTCCGGGACTAGCGGGCACCTACAATGAGCAGTACTTC	CASSPGLAGTYNEQYF
TRBV27	NA	TRBJ2-7	NA	TGTGCCAGCAGTTCCCGGACAGGAGGGGCGGACGAGCAGTACTTC	CASSSRTGGADEQYF
TRBV7-8	once	TRBJ2-7	NA	TGTGCCAGCAGCTACCGACGCGCGGGTGCCTACGAGCAGTACTTC	CASSYRRAGAYEQYF
TRBV11-2	NA	TRBJ1-1	TRBD1	TGTGCCAGCAGCAAGCGGGACAGGGGGCTTTACACTGAAGCTTTCTTT	CASSKRDRGLYTEAFF
TRBV12-3/TRBV12-4	NA	TRBJ2-1	TRBD2	TGTGCCAGCAGTTACGGACAGGGCCTAGCGGGAGGGAATGAGCAGTTCTTC	CASSYGQGLAGGNEQFF
TRBV28	NA	TRBJ2-5	NA	TGTGCCAGCAGTGAGCCATTGTACCAAGAGACCCAGTACTTC	CASSEPLYQETQYF
TRBV3-1	NA	TRBJ2-7	TRBD2	TGTGCCAGCAGCCAAGCTCTAGCGGGGAACAATGAGCAGTACTTC	CASSQALAGNNEQYF
TRBV6-1	few	TRBJ2-7	NA	TGTGCCAGCAGTGAATATAGGGGGTACGAGCAGTACTTC	CASSEYRGYEQYF
TRBV12-3/TRBV12-4	NA	TRBJ2-1	NA	TGTGCCAGCAGTGATATTGGGAACGGTGCATATGAGCAGTTCTTC	CASSDIGNGAYEQFF
TRBV7-9	NA	TRBJ1-4	TRBD1	TGTGCCAGCAGCTATAGACAGGGCTCAACTAATGAAAAACTGTTTTTT	CASSYRQGSTNEKLFF
TRBV4-3	NA	TRBJ1-5	NA	TGCGCCAGCAGCCAAGTACCCGGGGTCAATCAGCCCCAGCATTTT	CASSQVPGVNQPQHF
TRBV5-1	few	TRBJ1-5	NA	TGTGCCAGCAGCTTGGGGGTCGGGAATCAGCCCCAGCATTTT	CASSLGVGNQPQHF
TRBV6-2/TRBV6-3	few	TRBJ1-2	NA	TGTGCCAGCAGTACCCCGCAAGGCTACACCTTC	CASSTPQGYTF
TRBV9	NA	TRBJ1-6	NA	TGTGCCAGCAGCGTAGAGGCCGACCACTCCCTCCACTTT	CASSVEADHSLHF
TRBV7-9	NA	TRBJ2-5	TRBD1	TGTGCCAGCAGCGTAGTCCAGACAGGGGAAGAGACCCAGTACTTC	CASSVVQTGEETQYF
TRBV7-9	NA	TRBJ2-1	TRBD1	TGTGCCAGCAGCGTTCCGGGACAGGGGGGGAATGAGCAGTTCTTC	CASSVPGQGGNEQFF
TRBV3-1	NA	TRBJ2-3	TRBD2	TGTGCCAGCAGCCAAGTTTTGCTGCGGGGGGATACGCAGTATTTT	CASSQVLLRGDTQYF
TRBV27	NA	TRBJ2-1	NA	TGTGCCAGCAGTTTATTTCAAGTGGGGGGCGGTGAGCAGTTCTTC	CASSLFQVGGGEQFF
TRBV12-3/TRBV12-4	NA	TRBJ1-5	TRBD1	TGTGCCAGCAACACAGGGGTTCAGCCCCAGCATTTT	CASNTGVQPQHF
TRBV12-3/TRBV12-4	NA	TRBJ2-3	NA	TGTGCCAGCAGTTTCGATAGGGATACGCAGTATTTT	CASSFDRDTQYF
TRBV7-9	few	TRBJ2-7	NA	TGTGCCAGCAGTCCCAACATGGGTGAGCAGTACTTC	CASSPNMGEQYF